This T cell receptor beta chain was found in a study of a mutant IDH1 vaccine in newly diagnosed glioma. General observations from the study: Top-clonotype changes in peripheral T cells seemed unrelated to pseudoprogression.

Clones were read by immunoSEQ multiplex PCR, and TCRdb kept only the in-frame ones, dropping some. The profile shows over 55,000 clones, 84% of them singletons. With regard to this clone: Its matching antigen is unknown.

CDR3 size: 15 residues. Germline V gene sequence: CDR1 MDHEN, CDR2 SYDVKM. Trimming cost V 1 base and J 11 bases, with 18 bases left between them. Time point here: week 11, during vaccination. Each dose of the vaccine consisted of 300 ug of mutant IDH1 20-mer peptide, with topical imiquimod. Here the sequenced sample was PBMCs, taken from a glioma patient whose treatment included an IDH1 peptide vaccine. The clonotype was recovered from a man aged 25 to 40 with glioma. This sequence joins TRBV28 and TRBJ2-1; D remains ambiguous. DNA of the CDR3: TGTGCCAGCAGTTTATCGCGGCAAGGGCGTCCTAAGCAGTTCTTC. Protein: CASSLSRQGRPKQFF.